This T cell receptor (beta chain) was recovered during a study (dated by TCRdb to the mid-2010s). In terms of the full investigation: The study examined whether tumor-infiltrating Tregs in breast cancer are drawn from blood Tregs or arise in situ by conversion from other CD4+ T cell subsets.

Trimming costs V 7 bases and J 4 bases, and their ends lie 13 bases apart. The CDR3 has 13 amino acids, counting the end cysteine and phenylalanine. Of all the DNA, just the CDR3 is kept, 39 bases in frame from base 1. CDR1 and CDR2 are read off the germline V gene as MNHEY and SVGEGT. The paper's findings and limits, for the study overall: Tumor memory CD4+ T cell TCR gene usage clustered with blood and lymph node memory CD4+ cells and lymph node naive CD4+ cells. Rather than covering whole repertoires, validation in the larger cohort was restricted to a single TCR beta V-J rearrangement. Tumor-infiltrating Treg TCR alpha and beta sequences overlapped most with tumor naive CD4+ T cells, then with blood naive CD4+ T cells.

The Miltenyi Naive CD4+ T Cell Isolation kit was used to purify naive CD4+ T cells, and Tregs were depleted with CD25 microbeads. Tregs, naive and memory CD4+ T cells from tumor, blood and ipsilateral draining lymph nodes of about 5 breast cancer patients underwent full-length TCR alpha and beta sequencing. Tumor tissue and lymph nodes from ipsilateral axillary dissection were perfused with PBS, minced and digested with collagenase I and hyaluronidase. FACS confirmed that the sorted cell populations were more than 90% pure. Amplification of full-length TCR variable regions was done by 5' RACE PCR using constant-region reverse primers, and this step was followed by semi-nested PCR with Nested Universal Primer A. Using the ReliaPrep RNA Cell Miniprep System, total RNA was extracted, and the SMARTer RACE 5'/3' Kit was then used to reverse transcribe the RNA into 5'RACE-ready cDNA. An Illumina MiSeq was used to sequence the full-length TCR alpha and beta libraries, which had been barcoded with multiplex adaptors. Per the source publication's procedure: Sequencing data were pooled across the five patients for each of nine subset-tissue groups and compared by unsupervised clustering of TCR gene usage. Repertoire similarity was calculated with the Morisita-Horn index, weighting shared sequences by their contribution to each repertoire. TCRdb handled the public reads itself, with Q25 trimming in fastp and clone calling in MiXCR, and kept productive beta chains. Rows merge per CDR3 protein into single entries with the most common DNA and genes. The V and J calls reflect TCRdb's pipeline rather than the authors' work. Within this sample are nearly 55,000 distinct CDR3 sequences, with approximately 23% of them counted one time only. About 3% of the sample is held by the ten biggest clonotypes.

This clonotype was counted a few times. This receptor's antigen is unknown. No quality values exist for individual bases; no much larger clone is one base distant. Sequenced material: tumor-infiltrating naive CD4+ T cells sorted from the breast tumor. Explained via the paper, the cell subset or site label denotes: naive CD4+ T cells, CD4+CD45RA+CD25-. In this chain, TRBV6-2 or TRBV6-3 is recombined with TRBJ1-1; the best D guess is TRBD1, with 6 bases matching. This clonotype was obtained from a female donor with breast cancer. The CDR3 protein sequence reads: CASTLGGFTEAFF. The bases are TGTGCCAGCACCCTGGGGGGCTTCACTGAAGCTTTCTTT.